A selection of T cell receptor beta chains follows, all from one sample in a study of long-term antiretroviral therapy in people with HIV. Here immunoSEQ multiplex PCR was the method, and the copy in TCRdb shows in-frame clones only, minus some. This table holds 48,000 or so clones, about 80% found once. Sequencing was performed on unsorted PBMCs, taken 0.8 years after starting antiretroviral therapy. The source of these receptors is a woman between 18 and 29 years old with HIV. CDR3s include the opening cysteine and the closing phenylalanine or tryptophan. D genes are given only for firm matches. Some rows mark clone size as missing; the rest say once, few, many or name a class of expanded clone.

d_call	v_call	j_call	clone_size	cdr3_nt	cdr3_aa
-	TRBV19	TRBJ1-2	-	TGTGCCAGTAGTACAGGGTATGCGGGCTATGGCTACACCTTC	CASSTGYAGYGYTF
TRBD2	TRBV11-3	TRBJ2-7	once	TGTGCCAGCAGCCCCGGGACTAGCGGGTTCGAGCAGTACTTC	CASSPGTSGFEQYF
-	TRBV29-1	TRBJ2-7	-	TGCAGCGTCCGGGGTCTATACGAGCAGTACTTC	CSVRGLYEQYF
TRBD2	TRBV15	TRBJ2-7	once	TGTGCCACCAGCCCATATCGAGCGGGGGCAGGTTACGAGCAGTACTTC	CATSPYRAGAGYEQYF
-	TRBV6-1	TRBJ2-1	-	TGTGCCAGCACCCACGAGGAGGGAGGATGGAATGAGCAGTTCTTC	CASTHEEGGWNEQFF
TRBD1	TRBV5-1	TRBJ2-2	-	TGCGCCAGCAGCTTCGACAGGGCAGGCACCGGGGAGCTGTTTTTT	CASSFDRAGTGELFF
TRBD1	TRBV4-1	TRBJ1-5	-	TGCGCCAGCAGCCAAAGCGAGGGGGCTGGCAATCAGCCCCAGCATTTT	CASSQSEGAGNQPQHF
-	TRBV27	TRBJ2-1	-	TGTGCCAGCAGTTTAAGGCTAGCAAAAAATGAGCAGTTCTTC	CASSLRLAKNEQFF
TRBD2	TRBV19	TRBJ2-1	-	TGTGCCACAAGGGAGGAGACGGGAGGGAAGAATGAGCAGTTCTTC	CATREETGGKNEQFF
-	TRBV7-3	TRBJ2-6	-	TGTGCCAGCAGCCCCCGTAACGGGGCCAACGTTCTGACTTTC	CASSPRNGANVLTF
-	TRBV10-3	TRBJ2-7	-	TGTGCCAGCAGTAACCGCCTGGGGAGCGCCGCCTACGAGCAGTACTTC	CASSNRLGSAAYEQYF
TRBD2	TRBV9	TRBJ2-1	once	TGTGCCAGCAGCAGTCAGCGGGAGGGCCTTTGGGATGAGCAGTTCTTC	CASSSQREGLWDEQFF
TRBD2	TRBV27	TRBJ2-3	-	TGTGCCAGCAGTTTGTTTCAGACTAGCGGGGACACAGATACGCAGTATTTT	CASSLFQTSGDTDTQYF
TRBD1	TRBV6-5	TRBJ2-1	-	TGTGCCAGCAGCACCCGTCGACAGGGCTATGAGCAGTTCTTC	CASSTRRQGYEQFF
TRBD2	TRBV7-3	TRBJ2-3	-	TGTGCCAGCAGCTCCCTCGGACTAGCGGGAGTAACAGATACGCAGTATTTT	CASSSLGLAGVTDTQYF
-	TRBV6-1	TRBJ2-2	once	TGTGCCAGCAGTGAACCAGGGCGGGGAACCGGGGAGCTGTTTTTT	CASSEPGRGTGELFF
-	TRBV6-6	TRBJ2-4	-	TGTGCCAGCACCCCACAGGACGCCAAAAACATTCAGTACTTC	CASTPQDAKNIQYF
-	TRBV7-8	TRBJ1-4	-	TGTGCCAGCAGCGTAACCGGGGGAAATGAAAAACTGTTTTTT	CASSVTGGNEKLFF
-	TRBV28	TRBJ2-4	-	TGTGCCAGCAGTTTGGGGATCCTAGCCAAAAACATTCAGTACTTC	CASSLGILAKNIQYF
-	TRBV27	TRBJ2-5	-	TGTGCCAGCAGCCGTGCGTACGGGAAAGAGACCCAGTACTTC	CASSRAYGKETQYF
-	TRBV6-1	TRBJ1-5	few	TGTGCCAGCAGTGTATACCTACAGGAGTCCCAGCATTTT	CASSVYLQESQHF
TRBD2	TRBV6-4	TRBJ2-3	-	TGTGCCAGCAGTGACTCTAGCGGGAGGGGCACAGATACGCAGTATTTT	CASSDSSGRGTDTQYF
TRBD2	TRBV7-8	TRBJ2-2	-	TGTGCCAGCAGCTCAGACGGGACTAGCGGGGTCTACACCGGGGAGCTGTTTTTT	CASSSDGTSGVYTGELFF
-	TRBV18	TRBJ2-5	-	TGTGCCAGCTCACCGGGTGGAGAGACCCAGTACTTC	CASSPGGETQYF
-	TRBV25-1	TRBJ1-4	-	TGTGCCAGCAGTGAACAGGGATTCTCTAATGAAAAACTGTTTTTT	CASSEQGFSNEKLFF
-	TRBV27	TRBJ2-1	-	TGTGCCAGCAGTTTAAGGCAGGGGTGGAATGAGCAGTTCTTC	CASSLRQGWNEQFF
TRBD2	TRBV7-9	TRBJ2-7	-	TGTGCCAGCAGCTTAACGGGACTAGCTCCCGAGCAGTACTTC	CASSLTGLAPEQYF
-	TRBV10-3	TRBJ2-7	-	TGTGCCATCAGTGAGGGCCGGGTGGGGCTCTACGAGCAGTACTTC	CAISEGRVGLYEQYF
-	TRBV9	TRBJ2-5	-	TGTGCCAGCAGCGCCACAGGTCGGCAAGAGACCCAGTACTTC	CASSATGRQETQYF
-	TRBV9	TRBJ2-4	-	TGTGCCAGCAGCGTAGTATCAGGGGACAAAAACATTCAGTACTTC	CASSVVSGDKNIQYF
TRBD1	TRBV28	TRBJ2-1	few	TGTGCCAGCAGTCCCCTTTCTCAGGGGGCGCGTTACAATGAGCAGTTCTTC	CASSPLSQGARYNEQFF
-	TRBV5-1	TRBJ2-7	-	TGCGCCAGCAGCTTGGGAGACGGGACACCACCCTACGAGCAGTACTTC	CASSLGDGTPPYEQYF
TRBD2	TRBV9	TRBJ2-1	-	TGTGCCAGCAGCGTAGCCCTAGCGGGAACGTACAATGAGCAGTTCTTC	CASSVALAGTYNEQFF
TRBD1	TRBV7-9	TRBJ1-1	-	TGTGCCAGCAGATCCCCAACCGGGACAGGGAACACTGAAGCTTTCTTT	CASRSPTGTGNTEAFF
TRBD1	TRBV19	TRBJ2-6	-	TGTGCCAGTAGGTGGGGGACAGGGGGCACCGGGGCCAACGTCCTGACTTTC	CASRWGTGGTGANVLTF
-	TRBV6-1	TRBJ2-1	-	TGTGCCAGCAGGGAGGGCCAGGCCTCCTACAATGAGCAGTTCTTC	CASREGQASYNEQFF
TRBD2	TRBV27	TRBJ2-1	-	TGTGCCAGCACCCTTAGGCATAGCGGGAGTGGATCCTACAATGAGCAGTTCTTC	CASTLRHSGSGSYNEQFF
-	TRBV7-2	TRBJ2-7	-	TGTGCCAGCAGCTTAGAGGGGGATGCGGGCTACGAGCAGTACTTC	CASSLEGDAGYEQYF
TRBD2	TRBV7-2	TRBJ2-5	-	TGTGCCAGCAGCGATGGACTAGCGGGAGGCCAAGAGACCCAGTACTTC	CASSDGLAGGQETQYF
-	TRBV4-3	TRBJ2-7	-	TGCGCCAGCAGCCCGGGCCCAAGCTCCTACGAGCAGTACTTC	CASSPGPSSYEQYF
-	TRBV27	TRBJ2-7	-	TGTGCCAGCAGTTTATCGAGAGCCTACGAGCAGTACTTC	CASSLSRAYEQYF
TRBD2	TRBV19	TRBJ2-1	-	TGTGCCAGTAGTATCCCATCGTTCAGCGGGAAAGGAGGTGAGCAGTTCTTC	CASSIPSFSGKGGEQFF
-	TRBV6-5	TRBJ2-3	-	TGTGCCAGCAACTACGGCGAACGGCACACAGATACGCAGTATTTT	CASNYGERHTDTQYF
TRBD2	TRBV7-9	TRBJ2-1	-	TGTGCCAGCAAGGGGAGCGGGAGCTTCTACAATGAGCAGTTCTTC	CASKGSGSFYNEQFF
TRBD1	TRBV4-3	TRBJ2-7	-	TGCGCCAGCAGCCAAGTAAACCAGGGGGCCTACGAGCAGTACTTC	CASSQVNQGAYEQYF
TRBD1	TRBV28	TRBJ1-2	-	TGTGCACATTTGGACAGGGCTAACTATGGCTACACCTTC	CAHLDRANYGYTF
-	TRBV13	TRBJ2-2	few	TGTGCCAGCAGCACAGGACACTCCGGCGGGGAGCTGTTTTTT	CASSTGHSGGELFF
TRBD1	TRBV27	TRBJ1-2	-	TGTGCCAGCAGAGACAACGGACAGGCGTCTTATGGCTACACCTTC	CASRDNGQASYGYTF